The clone carrying this T cell receptor beta chain came up a few times. The antigen remains unidentified. The data were taken from a study of regulatory T cells in long-lasting Graves disease. Findings of the study overall: Among the persistent patients, 2,500 to 3,500 public clonotypes were shared, more than the 950 to 1,000 shared among new patients.

Time point defined: persistent/refractory GD, antithyroid drugs over 5 years with positive TRAb. RNA from PBMCs was the source of the TCR library. HTBI primers from iRepertoire and Arm-PCR of CDR3 regions yielded the TCR beta libraries. TCRdb re-analysed the multiplex PCR reads in MiXCR, keeping a single row per CDR3 protein. This table holds 450,000 or so distinct CDR3 sequences, about 20% found once. Trimming removed 1 base from V and 0 bases from J, with 16 bases in between. The CDR3 spans 17 residues. Germline lookup yields CDR1 DFQATT and CDR2 SNEGSKA (reference sequence). This receptor was obtained from a female donor with Graves disease. The sequencing here drew on peripheral blood mononuclear cells (PBMCs), taken when the disease was refractory, from a patient treated with antithyroid drugs. The chain combines TRBV20-1 with TRBJ1-3, with a weak D call TRBD1 (5 bases). This chain's CDR3 is CSARVLPGGPSGNTIYF. CDR3 DNA: TGCAGTGCTAGAGTTCTACCGGGGGGACCCTCTGGAAACACCATATATTTT.